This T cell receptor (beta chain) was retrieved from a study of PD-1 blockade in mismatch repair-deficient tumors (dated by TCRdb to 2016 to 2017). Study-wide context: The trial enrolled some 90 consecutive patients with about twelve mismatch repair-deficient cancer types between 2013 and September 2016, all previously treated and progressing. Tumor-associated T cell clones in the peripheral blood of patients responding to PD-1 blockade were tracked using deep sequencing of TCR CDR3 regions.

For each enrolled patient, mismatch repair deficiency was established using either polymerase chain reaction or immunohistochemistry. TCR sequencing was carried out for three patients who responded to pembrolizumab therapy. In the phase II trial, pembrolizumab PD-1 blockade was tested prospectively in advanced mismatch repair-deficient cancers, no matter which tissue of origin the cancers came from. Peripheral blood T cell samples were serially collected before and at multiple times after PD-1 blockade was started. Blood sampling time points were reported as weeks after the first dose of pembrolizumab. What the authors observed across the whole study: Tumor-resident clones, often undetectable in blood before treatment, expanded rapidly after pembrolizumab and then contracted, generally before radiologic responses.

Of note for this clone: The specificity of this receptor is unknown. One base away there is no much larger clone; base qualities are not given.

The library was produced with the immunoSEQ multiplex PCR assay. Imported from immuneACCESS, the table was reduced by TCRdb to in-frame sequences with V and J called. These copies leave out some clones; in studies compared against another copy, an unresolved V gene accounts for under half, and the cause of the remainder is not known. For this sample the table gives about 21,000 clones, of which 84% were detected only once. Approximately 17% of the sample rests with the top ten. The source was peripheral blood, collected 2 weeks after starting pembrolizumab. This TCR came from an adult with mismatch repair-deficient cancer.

The DNA is as follows: TGTGCCAGCAGCTTAGCCGGGGATCGGAGTCAGCCCCAGCATTTT. The resulting protein is CASSLAGDRSQPQHF. Recombination linked TRBV7-9 to TRBJ1-5; confidence is insufficient to name the D gene. The CDR3 measures 15 amino acids from cysteine to phenylalanine. Of the read, only the CDR3 DNA is kept; its 45 bases are in frame from base 1. The germline V gene (reference sequence) provides CDR1 SEHNR and CDR2 FQNEAQ. A distance of 12 bases separates the germline ends of V and J, which lose 0 bases and 6 bases respectively.